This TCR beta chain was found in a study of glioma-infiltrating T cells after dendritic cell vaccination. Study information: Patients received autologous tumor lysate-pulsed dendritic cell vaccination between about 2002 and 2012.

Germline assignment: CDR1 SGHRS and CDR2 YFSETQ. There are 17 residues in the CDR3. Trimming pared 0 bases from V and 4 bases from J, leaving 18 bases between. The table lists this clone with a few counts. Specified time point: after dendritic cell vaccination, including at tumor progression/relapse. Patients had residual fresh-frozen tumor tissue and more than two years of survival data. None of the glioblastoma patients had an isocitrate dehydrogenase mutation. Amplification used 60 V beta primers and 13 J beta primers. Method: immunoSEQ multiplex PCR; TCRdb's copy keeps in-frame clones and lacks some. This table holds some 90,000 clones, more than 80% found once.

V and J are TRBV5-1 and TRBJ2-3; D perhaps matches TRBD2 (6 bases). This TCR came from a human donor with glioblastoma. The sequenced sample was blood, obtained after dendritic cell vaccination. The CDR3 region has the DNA TGCGCCAGCAGCTTGGCCAAATTGCCCACGGGAGCAGATACGCAGTATTTT. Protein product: CASSLAKLPTGADTQYF. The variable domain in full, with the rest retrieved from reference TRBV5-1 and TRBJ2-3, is KAGVTQTPRYLIKTRGQQVTLSCSPISGHRSVSWYQQTPGQGLQFLFEYFSETQRNKGNFPGRFSGRQFSNSRSEMNVSTLELGDSALYLCASSLAKLPTGADTQYFGPGTRLTVL.